The text below deals with one T cell receptor beta chain. Its antigen is not known. The sample comes from a study of post-analysis software for immune sequencing data. Study outcomes and limitations: Five or six TRBV segments were significantly more frequent in patients than in controls. TRBV5-6, TRBV5-1 and TRBV20-1 were among these segments. Samples from a shared batch, those prepared together, strongly co-clustered by F measure. Normalized Chao1 diversity in multiple sclerosis patients fell significantly below that of controls.

Included in the TCR beta cDNA libraries were unique molecular identifiers. MiXCR was run by TCRdb on the PCR reads, yielding one entry per CDR3 protein. The repertoire holds about 820,000 distinct CDR3 sequences, with about 50% as singletons. The CDR3 is made up of 15 amino acids. In germline, CDR1 is SGDLS, CDR2 YYNGEE. The V end was cut by 3 bases, the J end by 5 bases, with 14 bases between. The chain employs TRBV9 and TRBJ2-2, with D maybe TRBD1 (5 bases). Sample: blood. This receptor was taken from a girl aged 5 to 17 with multiple sclerosis. Here the CDR3 reads CASSGKKAGTGELFF. CDR3 bases: TGTGCCAGCAGCGGGAAAAAGGCAGGGACCGGGGAGCTGTTTTTT.